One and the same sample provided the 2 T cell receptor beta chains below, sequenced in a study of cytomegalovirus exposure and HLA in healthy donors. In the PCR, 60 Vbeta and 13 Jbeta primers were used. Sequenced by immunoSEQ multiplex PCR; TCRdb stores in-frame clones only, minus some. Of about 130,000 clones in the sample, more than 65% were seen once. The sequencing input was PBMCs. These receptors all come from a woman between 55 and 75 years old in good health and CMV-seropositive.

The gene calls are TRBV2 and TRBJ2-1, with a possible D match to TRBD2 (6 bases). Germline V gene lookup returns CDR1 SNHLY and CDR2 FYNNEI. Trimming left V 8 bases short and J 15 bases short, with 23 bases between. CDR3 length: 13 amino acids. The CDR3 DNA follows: TGTGCCAGCGGACCTGGGACTCTTCCTTTGGTGTTCTTC. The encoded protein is CASGPGTLPLVFF.

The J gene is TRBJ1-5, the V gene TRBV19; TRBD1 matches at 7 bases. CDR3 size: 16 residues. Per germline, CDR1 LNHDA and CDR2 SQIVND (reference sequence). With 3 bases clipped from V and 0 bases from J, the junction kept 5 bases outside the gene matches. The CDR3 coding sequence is TGTGCCAGTAGTATCGAGGGACAGAATAGCAATCAGCCCCAGCATTTT. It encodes CASSIEGQNSNQPQHF.